The 25 T cell receptor beta chains below all came from one sample that was sequenced in a study of cytomegalovirus exposure and HLA in healthy donors. This PCR relied on a set of 60 Vbeta primers and 13 Jbeta primers. TCRdb's table, derived via immunoSEQ multiplex PCR, lists solely in-frame clones and lacks some. Among approximately 170,000 clones listed, over 70% were seen once. Sequenced: PBMCs. These receptor sequences come from a woman between 18 and 29 years old in good health and CMV-seronegative.

The chain is built from TRBV29-1 and TRBJ2-4; no clear D gene. Trimming left V 7 bases short and J 0 bases short, with 13 bases between. This CDR3 region has 14 residues. Per the germline V gene, CDR1 is SQVTM and CDR2 is ANQGSEA. The CDR3 nucleotides are TGCAGCGCCCTATCTACCGCAGCCAAAAACATTCAGTACTTC. Its protein is CSALSTAAKNIQYF.

The chain is built from TRBV28 and TRBJ1-1; no clear D gene. The germline V gene has CDR1 MDHEN and CDR2 SYDVKM. V lost 2 bases and J lost 7, with 8 bases in between. The CDR3 has 12 residues. CDR3 amino acids: CASSLIHGEAFF. The DNA for the CDR3 is TGTGCCAGCAGTTTAATCCACGGTGAAGCTTTCTTT.

The gene calls are TRBV4-1 and TRBJ2-3; TRBD2 matches 12 bases. Germline V gives CDR1 MGHRA, CDR2 YSYEKL. This CDR3 has 16 residues. V lost 0 bases and J lost 6; bases outside the gene matches: 4. The CDR3 spells CASSQELAGGRDTQYF. The CDR3, as DNA: TGCGCCAGCAGCCAAGAGCTAGCGGGGGGGCGGGATACGCAGTATTTT.

V usage is TRBV6-1 and J usage is TRBJ1-5, with 10 bases matching TRBD1. J gave up 6 bases and V 3 bases, and 8 bases lay outside the gene matches. The CDR3 totals 16 residues. Germline V gene data show CDR1 as MNHNS and CDR2 as SASEGT. The CDR3 DNA sequence: TGTGCCAGCAGTGACCTCCGGGACAGGGGACGTCAGCCCCAGCATTTT. Its translation is CASSDLRDRGRQPQHF.

J is TRBJ1-1 and V is TRBV12-5; maybe TRBD1 (5 bases). CDR3 length: 16 residues. The V gene lost 1 base and the J gene lost 1 base, with 13 bases spanning the gap. CDR1 is LGHNT and CDR2 is FRNRAP in the germline V gene. This CDR3 is CASGLATGTSNTEAFF. CDR3 nucleotides: TGTGCTAGTGGTTTGGCAACAGGTACTTCGAACACTGAAGCTTTCTTT.

The rearrangement joins TRBV19 to TRBJ1-2; 9 bases are shared with TRBD1. With 1 base clipped from V and 8 bases from J, the junction kept 8 bases outside the gene matches. The CDR3 runs to 15 residues. The germline V gene encodes CDR1 LNHDA and CDR2 SQIVND (reference sequence). The CDR3: CASSIVTGTGFGYTF. Here the CDR3 DNA reads TGTGCCAGTAGTATAGTTACCGGGACAGGGTTCGGCTACACCTTC.

This clone was observed a handful of times. CDR3 nucleotide sequence: TGTGCCAGTAGAGACGGACAGGGTAGAGGTCAGCCCCAGCATTTT. Amino acids: CASRDGQGRGQPQHF. The chain links TRBV19 to TRBJ1-5; the match to TRBD1 covers 8 bases. J was trimmed by 6 bases and V by 6 bases; bases with no gene match: 10. The CDR3 spans 15 residues. Germline loops: CDR1 LNHDA, CDR2 SQIVND (reference sequence).

The CDR3 coding sequence is TGTGCCAGCAGGCCCTCTTTAGCTAACTATGGCTACACCTTC. Its protein is CASRPSLANYGYTF. V gene TRBV6-5 combines with J gene TRBJ1-2, with D uncertain. The V gene lost 6 bases and the J gene lost 0 bases, with 11 bases spanning the gap. The CDR3 spans 14 residues. CDR1 and CDR2 (germline): MNHEY, SVGAGI.

The chain combines TRBV15 with TRBJ1-3; TRBD1 matches 9 bases. CDR3 length: 16 amino acids. Per the germline V gene, CDR1 is LNHNV and CDR2 is YYDKDF (reference sequence). V shed 7 bases, J shed 2 bases, and the junction held 9 bases outside the gene matches. The CDR3 bases are TGTGCCACCACCCCGACAGGGGGGGTTGCTGGAAACACCATATATTTT. It codes for CATTPTGGVAGNTIYF.

The CDR3 DNA sequence: TGTGCCAGCAGAAGGAACAGGGGGCTAGTATATGGCTACACCTTC. Protein sequence: CASRRNRGLVYGYTF. This chain connects TRBV7-2 to TRBJ1-2, with 9 positions matching TRBD1. Losses at the gene ends were 6 bases for V and 5 bases for J; bases not matched to a gene: 10. The CDR3 totals 15 residues. CDR1 and CDR2 (germline): SGHTA, FQGNSA.

The V call is TRBV6-8, the J call TRBJ2-3; 13 nucleotides align to TRBD2. After removal of 7 bases from V and 2 bases from J, the junction contained 12 bases not matched to a gene. Looked up from germline, CDR1 is MNHGY and CDR2 is SAAAGT. The CDR3 has 18 residues. The CDR3 DNA is TGTGCCAGCAACCGGACTAGCGGGGGCCTGACCCACACAGATACGCAGTATTTT. This sequence encodes CASNRTSGGLTHTDTQYF.

The V call is TRBV18, the J call TRBJ1-4, with D perhaps matching TRBD1 (6 bases). The CDR3 spans 12 residues. Trimming cost V 5 bases and J 7 bases, with 8 bases left between them. Germline assignment: CDR1 KGHSH and CDR2 LQKENI. CDR3 loop: CASSGQREKLFF. The CDR3 DNA reads as TGTGCCAGCTCAGGACAGCGTGAAAAACTGTTTTTT.

The CDR3 loop is CASRRSGQMNTGELFF. Written as DNA, the CDR3 is TGCGCCAGCAGACGATCGGGACAGATGAACACCGGGGAGCTGTTTTTT. The chain uses TRBV5-1 and TRBJ2-2; 7 nucleotides align to TRBD1. CDR1 SGHRS and CDR2 YFSETQ come from the germline V gene. The CDR3 contains 16 residues. Trimming took 5 bases from V and 1 from J; bases not matched to a gene: 8.

The chain couples TRBV6-1 to TRBJ1-5, with a weak D call TRBD1 (5 bases). Germline assignment: CDR1 MNHNS and CDR2 SASEGT. V shed 6 bases and J shed 2 bases, with 14 bases lying between them. There are 15 residues in the CDR3. CDR3 DNA sequence: TGTGCCAGCAGGGTAGCTGGGGGGGGCAATCAGCCCCAGCATTTT. Protein: CASRVAGGGNQPQHF.

In its sample, this clone was seen once. The V gene is TRBV28, the J gene TRBJ2-3, with D possibly being TRBD2 (6 bases). This CDR3 comprises 14 residues. Deletions cut 6 bases from V and 1 base from J, with 11 bases between. Germline values: CDR1 MDHEN, CDR2 SYDVKM. The CDR3 nucleotides read TGTGCCAGCAGGACTAGAGAGGGCACAGATACGCAGTATTTT. Translating gives CASRTREGTDTQYF.

The chain employs TRBV28 and TRBJ2-7; D uncertain. Germline V gene lookup returns CDR1 MDHEN and CDR2 SYDVKM. The V gene lost 3 bases and the J gene lost 4 bases, with 7 bases spanning the gap. The CDR3 loop spans 12 amino acids. The CDR3 reads CASSFSVYEQYF. The CDR3 DNA reads TGTGCCAGCAGTTTTTCTGTTTACGAGCAGTACTTC. Full variable domain (missing parts from reference TRBV28 and TRBJ2-7): DVKVTQSSRYLVKRTGEKVFLECVQDMDHENMFWYRQDPGLGLRLIYFSYDVKMKEKGDIPEGYSVSREKKERFSLILESASTNQTSMYLCASSFSVYEQYFGPGTRLTVT.

The chain couples TRBV2 to TRBJ2-3; no clear D gene. Between the trimmed V and J ends, which lost 3 bases and 0 bases, there was a span of 22 bases. The germline CDR1 and CDR2 sequences are SNHLY and FYNNEI. The CDR3 loop spans 19 amino acids. CDR3 nucleotides: TGTGCCAGCAGTGACGGTTGGTTTAGCCAAGCCCCGAGCACAGATACGCAGTATTTT. This sequence encodes CASSDGWFSQAPSTDTQYF.

V usage is TRBV28 and J usage is TRBJ2-7; 15 nucleotides line up with TRBD2. V gave up 5 bases and J gave up 0 bases; unmatched junction bases: 8. The germline V gene encodes CDR1 MDHEN and CDR2 SYDVKM. The CDR3 consists of 18 residues. The CDR3 sequence: CASSPRTSGRGTSYEQYF. The DNA for the CDR3 is TGTGCCAGCAGTCCCAGGACTAGCGGGAGGGGCACCTCCTACGAGCAGTACTTC.

The chain links TRBV28 to TRBJ1-2; D not certain. V gave up 4 bases and J gave up 7 bases, with 10 bases separating them. The CDR3 is made up of 12 amino acids. Germline-derived CDR1 and CDR2 are MDHEN and SYDVKM. The DNA for the CDR3 is TGTGCCAGCAGTTCTACGGGGTCTGGCTACACCTTC. Encoded protein: CASSSTGSGYTF.

The chain uses TRBV25-1 and TRBJ2-1, with TRBD1 identical over 7 bases. The CDR3 has 13 amino acids. CDR1 MGHDK and CDR2 SYGVNS come from the germline V gene. Trimming cost V 8 bases and J 5 bases; bases outside gene matches: 6. This CDR3 reads CASSDRVDNEQFF. CDR3 nucleotide sequence: TGTGCCAGCTCCGACAGGGTCGACAATGAGCAGTTCTTC.

The chain couples TRBV27 to TRBJ2-7, with 8 bases lining up with TRBD1. CDR3 length: 17 amino acids. Looked up from germline, CDR1 is MNHEY and CDR2 is SMNVEV (reference sequence). V dropped 2 bases and J dropped 0; count of bases not matched to a gene: 9. CDR3 sequence (DNA): TGTGCCAGCAGTTTAAAGGTGGGGACAGGCAGCTCCTACGAGCAGTACTTC. The encoded protein is CASSLKVGTGSSYEQYF.

This clone was detected a few times. The CDR3 reads CASSPEAGKIDGYTF. The CDR3, as DNA: TGTGCCAGCTCACCAGAGGCAGGGAAGATTGATGGCTACACCTTC. The chain recombines TRBV18 with TRBJ1-2; tentatively, D is TRBD1 (5 bases). The germline V and J ends were trimmed by 2 bases and 6 bases, with 16 bases remaining between them. Per germline, CDR1 KGHSH and CDR2 LQKENI. This CDR3 is built from 15 residues.

This clone came up a few times. The chain employs TRBV6-5 and TRBJ2-1, with D hard to call. V lost 5 bases and J lost 0, with 11 bases in between. The CDR3 sequence is 15 residues long. Germline loops: CDR1 MNHEY, CDR2 SVGAGI. The CDR3 protein is CASSLAPSSYNEQFF. The CDR3 nucleotides read TGTGCCAGCAGTCTCGCCCCTAGCTCCTACAATGAGCAGTTCTTC.

The V and J genes are TRBV4-2 and TRBJ2-7; 7 bases are a match to TRBD2. The CDR3 loop spans 15 amino acids. CDR1 and CDR2 (germline): LGHNA, YNFKEQ. J was trimmed by 3 bases and V by 1 base; bases with no gene match: 6. The CDR3 DNA reads TGTGCCAGCAGCCAAGGACTCCAGCGGGACTACGAGCAGTACTTC. Translating gives CASSQGLQRDYEQYF.

The chain couples TRBV6-6 to TRBJ1-1, with D unresolved. CDR1 and CDR2 from the germline V gene are MNHNY and SVGAGI (reference sequence). This CDR3 region has 14 residues. Trimming removed 7 bases from V and 4 bases from J, with 16 bases in between. CDR3 bases: TGTGCCAGCATTCCCCAGGCCAAGGTCACTGAAGCTTTCTTT. Amino acids: CASIPQAKVTEAFF.